A single sample gave rise to the 24 T cell receptor beta chains below, sequenced in a study of blood T cell repertoires in COVID-19. The data were produced by immunoSEQ multiplex PCR, yet TCRdb's version contains in-frame clones alone and is incomplete. The repertoire holds 300,000 to 400,000 clones, with around 87% as singletons. Sequenced input: peripheral blood. The receptors come from a human donor in a cohort sampled during active COVID-19.

The chain has TRBV27 and TRBJ1-6, with D perhaps matching TRBD1 (5 bases). V was cut by 3 bases and J by 7 bases, with 16 bases left in between. Looked up from germline, CDR1 is MNHEY and CDR2 is SMNVEV (reference sequence). CDR3 length: 16 residues. The CDR3 nucleotides read TGTGCCAGCAGTTTGCAAAGGAACAGGTTAAATTCACCCCTCCACTTT. It yields the protein CASSLQRNRLNSPLHF.

V gene TRBV3-1 (or the pseudogene TRBV3-2) combines with J gene TRBJ2-4, with 11 bases identical to TRBD2. CDR1 and CDR2 (germline): LGHDT, YNNKEL (reference sequence). Germline trimming cut 3 bases from V and 8 bases from J; bases unmatched to any gene: 9. The CDR3 runs 16 residues. In DNA form, the CDR3 reads TGTGCCAGCAGCCAGTTCCTAGCGGGAGGTAGGGACATTCAGTACTTC. Amino acid sequence: CASSQFLAGGRDIQYF.

V gene TRBV11-2 combines with J gene TRBJ1-2; a weak D match, TRBD1 (6 bases). Germline V CDR1 and CDR2: SGHAT, FQNNGV. The V end lost 3 bases, the J end lost 5 bases, and 16 bases lay between the germline ends. This CDR3 has 15 amino acids. In DNA, the CDR3 is TGTGCCAGCAGCTTGGGGCAGGGGAAAGGGTATGGCTACACCTTC. This sequence encodes CASSLGQGKGYGYTF.

The chain couples TRBV25-1 to TRBJ2-1; 14 nucleotides match TRBD2. The junction had 4 bases not matched to a gene; V was cut back by 3 bases and J by 9 bases. Germline-derived CDR1 and CDR2 are MGHDK and SYGVNS. The CDR3 is 15 residues long. The chain's CDR3 is CASSEGLAGEGEQFF. The CDR3 region has the DNA TGTGCCAGCAGTGAGGGACTAGCGGGGGAGGGTGAGCAGTTCTTC. The whole variable domain, filled in from reference TRBV25-1 and TRBJ2-1, reads EADIYQTPRYLVIGTGKKITLECSQTMGHDKMYWYQQDPGMELHLIHYSYGVNSTEKGDLSSESTVSRIRTEHFPLTLESARPSHTSQYLCASSEGLAGEGEQFFGPGTRLTVL.

A word on this clone: The junction departs from the called germline gene at one end, perhaps through a read error. This sequence joins TRBV7-7 and TRBJ2-5; the match to TRBD2 covers 7 bases. The CDR3 is made up of 16 amino acids. CDR1 and CDR2 (germline): SSHAT, FNYEAQ (reference sequence). The CDR3 coding sequence is TGTGCTAGCAGCTTAGGCGGGGGAGGGTTTCAAGAGACCCAGTACTTC. It encodes CASSLGGGGFQETQYF.

The chain is built from TRBV9 and TRBJ2-3; 14 positions match TRBD2. This CDR3 contains 21 residues. Germline V gives CDR1 SGDLS, CDR2 YYNGEE. After removal of 4 bases from V and 4 bases from J, the junction contained 20 bases not matched to a gene. The CDR3 DNA sequence: TGTGCCAGCAGCCGAGACAACAGGGCCGGGGGACTAGCGGGAGCCTCAGATACGCAGTATTTT. It is translated as CASSRDNRAGGLAGASDTQYF.

The chain employs TRBV7-9 and TRBJ1-2, with TRBD1 matching over 7 bases. Germline V gene data show CDR1 as SEHNR and CDR2 as FQNEAQ (reference sequence). With 3 bases clipped from V and 8 bases from J, the junction kept 12 bases outside the gene matches. This CDR3 is 15 amino acids long. The CDR3 loop reads CASSFDPDRDGGYTF. The CDR3 DNA follows: TGTGCCAGCAGCTTTGACCCAGACAGGGACGGAGGCTACACCTTC.

The chain is built from TRBV30 and TRBJ1-2; no firm D call. Germline lookup yields CDR1 GTSNPN and CDR2 SVGIG (reference sequence). The CDR3 is 14 amino acids. The germline V and J ends were trimmed by 4 bases and 0 bases, with 12 bases remaining between them. The CDR3 DNA is TGTGCCTGGACCTGGCAGCGAGCTAACTATGGCTACACCTTC. The encoded protein is CAWTWQRANYGYTF.

This sequence joins TRBV11-2 and TRBJ1-1; possible D gene TRBD1, 6 bases. V shed 1 base and J shed 10 bases, with 13 bases lying between them. This CDR3 has 13 residues. CDR1 is SGHAT, CDR2 FQNNGV, per germline. The CDR3 nucleotides read TGTGCCAGCAGCTTAGCCACAGGGTTAGGAGCTTTCTTT. Amino acid sequence: CASSLATGLGAFF. The variable domain in full, with the rest retrieved from reference TRBV11-2 and TRBJ1-1, is EAGVAQSPRYKIIEKRQSVAFWCNPISGHATLYWYQQILGQGPKLLIQFQNNGVVDDSQLPKDRFSAERLKGVDSTLKIQPAKLEDSAVYLCASSLATGLGAFFGQGTRLTVV.

This clone showed up just a few times. The chain carries TRBV9 and TRBJ1-4, with TRBD1 matching 8 bases. The CDR3 sequence is 14 residues long. V trimming: 4 bases; J trimming: 5 bases; junction bases outside the gene matches: 4. CDR1 is SGDLS and CDR2 is YYNGEE in the germline V gene. The CDR3 here is CASSPTGGNEKLFF. CDR3 coding DNA: TGTGCCAGCAGCCCTACAGGGGGGAATGAAAAACTGTTTTTT.

The rearrangement joins TRBV11-2 to TRBJ1-6; D ambiguous. Germline lookup yields CDR1 SGHAT and CDR2 FQNNGV. This CDR3 has 13 residues. Trimming cost V 0 bases and J 6 bases, with 3 bases left between them. The CDR3 protein is CASSLDRNSPLHF. Written as DNA, the CDR3 is TGTGCCAGCAGCTTAGACCGTAATTCACCCCTCCACTTT.

This rearrangement joins TRBV6-5 to TRBJ1-4; possibly TRBD1 for D (6 bases). Germline CDR1 MNHEY, CDR2 SVGAGI. The CDR3 loop spans 14 amino acids. V was pared by 0 bases and J by 8 bases, with 10 bases between. This CDR3 reads CASSYSFQGEKLFF. The CDR3 DNA is TGTGCCAGCAGTTACTCTTTTCAGGGGGAAAAACTGTTTTTT.

This chain connects TRBV24-1 to TRBJ2-5, with D perhaps TRBD2 (5 bases). The CDR3 is made up of 12 amino acids. V was cut by 7 bases and J by 7 bases, with 12 bases left in between. The V gene's germline CDR1 is KGHDR and CDR2 SFDVKD. CDR3 DNA sequence: TGTGCCACCAGCGATCCTCGGGGGACCCAGTACTTC. It codes for CATSDPRGTQYF.

V gene TRBV7-9 combines with J gene TRBJ2-1; D is uncertain. The ends were cut back, 7 bases at V and 7 bases at J, with 8 bases in the middle. The CDR3 has 11 amino acids. Germline loops: CDR1 SEHNR, CDR2 FQNEAQ (reference sequence). The chain's CDR3 is CASTVVNEQFF. Written as DNA, the CDR3 is TGTGCCAGCACGGTGGTAAATGAGCAGTTCTTC.

The CDR3 region has the DNA TGTGCCAGCAGTGAAGGCCAGGGGAGCGAGCAGTACTTC. Protein sequence: CASSEGQGSEQYF. This rearrangement joins TRBV6-1 to TRBJ2-7; tentative D call: TRBD1 (6 bases). V lost 1 base to trimming and J lost 6 bases, with 10 bases between them. The CDR3 is made up of 13 amino acids. The germline gives CDR1 MNHNS, CDR2 SASEGT.

This clone was recorded a few times. V is TRBV15 and J is TRBJ1-2; TRBD1 might be the D (5 bases). From germline, CDR1 is LNHNV and CDR2 YYDKDF (reference sequence). V was trimmed by 1 base and J by 7 bases, leaving 19 bases between them. CDR3 length: 16 amino acids. The CDR3 here is CATSRGIQGRFGGYTF. The CDR3 region has the DNA TGTGCCACCAGCAGAGGTATCCAGGGAAGGTTTGGTGGCTACACCTTC.

The chain uses TRBV29-1 and TRBJ2-5; D may be TRBD2 (6 bases). Germline CDR1 reads SQVTM; CDR2 reads ANQGSEA. V dropped 1 base and J dropped 1 base, with 7 bases sitting between them. There are 13 residues in the CDR3. CDR3 sequence: CSVEVSGQETQYF. For the CDR3, the DNA is TGCAGCGTTGAAGTTAGCGGCCAAGAGACCCAGTACTTC.

The CDR3 sequence is CASSLRGGGDYEQYF. The CDR3 DNA is TGCGCCAGCAGCTTGAGGGGGGGCGGCGACTACGAGCAGTACTTC. The rearrangement uses TRBV5-1 and TRBJ2-7; weak D call: TRBD2 (7 bases). Germline assignment: CDR1 SGHRS and CDR2 YFSETQ. This CDR3 is built from 15 residues. The germline V and J ends were trimmed by 1 base and 3 bases, with 14 bases remaining between them.

The V gene is TRBV19, the J gene TRBJ2-7; TRBD1 matches 9 bases. There are 13 residues in the CDR3. Unmatched junction bases numbered 9, after V lost 9 bases and J lost 6 bases. Germline V gene sequence: CDR1 LNHDA, CDR2 SQIVND (reference sequence). The CDR3 reads CASGLTGGVEQYF. As DNA, the CDR3 is TGTGCCAGCGGGTTGACAGGGGGGGTCGAGCAGTACTTC.

This chain joins TRBV19 and TRBJ1-2; TRBD1 agrees at 9 bases. V lost 9 bases, J lost 6 bases, and 17 bases stayed unmatched. Germline V gives CDR1 LNHDA, CDR2 SQIVND (reference sequence). The CDR3 is 16 residues long. CDR3 DNA sequence: TGTGCCAGCTCCGGACAGGGGAGGGGACTGAGGAATGGCTACACCTTC. Its translation: CASSGQGRGLRNGYTF.

V usage is TRBV10-3 and J usage is TRBJ1-6; the D gene is possibly TRBD1 (5 bases). Germline V CDR1 and CDR2: ENHRY, SYGVKD. V was clipped by 5 bases and J by 7 bases, with 15 bases between them. The CDR3 totals 15 residues. This chain's CDR3 is CAISPNLGGNSPLHF. DNA for the CDR3: TGTGCCATCAGTCCCAACTTGGGGGGAAATTCACCCCTCCACTTT.

This rearrangement joins TRBV4-1 to TRBJ2-2; D possibly corresponds to TRBD1 (6 bases). V lost 2 bases to trimming and J lost 1 base, with 8 bases between them. CDR3 length: 15 amino acids. Germline V gene lookup returns CDR1 MGHRA and CDR2 YSYEKL. The CDR3 DNA reads as TGCGCCAGCAGCCAACAGGGGCAGAACACCGGGGAGCTGTTTTTT. Amino acids: CASSQQGQNTGELFF.

This clone has only one observation. This rearrangement joins TRBV2 to TRBJ1-4; 8 nucleotides agree with TRBD1. The CDR3 loop spans 13 amino acids. Germline CDR1 reads SNHLY; CDR2 reads FYNNEI. V was pared by 6 bases and J by 3 bases, with 0 bases of the junction left unmatched. CDR3 DNA sequence: TGTGCCAGCAGGGACAGGGCTAATGAAAAACTGTTTTTT. Protein product: CASRDRANEKLFF. The full variable domain, with the rest looked up from reference TRBV2 and TRBJ1-4, is EPEVTQTPSHQVTQMGQEVILRCVPISNHLYFYWYRQILGQKVEFLVSFYNNEISEKSEIFDDQFSVERPDGSNFTLKIRSTKLEDSAMYFCASRDRANEKLFFGSGTQLSVL.

A note on this clone: The same CDR3 also results from other DNA sequences found in this sample. The V and J genes are TRBV5-1 and TRBJ2-5; possibly TRBD1 for D (8 bases). This CDR3 has 14 amino acids. The V gene's germline CDR1 is SGHRS and CDR2 YFSETQ. V was clipped by 1 base and J by 3 bases, with 10 bases between them. For the CDR3, the DNA is TGCGCCAGCAGCTTGACAGGGGGGGAAGAGACCCAGTACTTC. Its translation: CASSLTGGEETQYF. Combining the CDR3 with reference TRBV5-1 and TRBJ2-5 gives the whole variable domain KAGVTQTPRYLIKTRGQQVTLSCSPISGHRSVSWYQQTPGQGLQFLFEYFSETQRNKGNFPGRFSGRQFSNSRSEMNVSTLELGDSALYLCASSLTGGEETQYFGPGTRLLVL.